The 6 T cell receptor beta chains below were found in one sample sequenced in a study of blood T cell repertoires in COVID-19. The protocol was immunoSEQ multiplex PCR, while the TCRdb copy is restricted to in-frame clones and leaves out a portion. The sample includes hundreds of thousands of clones, around 90% of them seen just once. The sample consisted of peripheral blood. Receptors originate from a man between 18 and 29 years old with active or convalescent COVID-19.

In its sample, this clone was seen once. This sequence joins TRBV14 and TRBJ2-3; TRBD2 matches at 12 bases. Trimming cost V 5 bases and J 6 bases; bases outside gene matches: 9. The CDR3 length is 16 residues. Germline V gene sequence: CDR1 SGHDN, CDR2 FVKESK. CDR3 nucleotides: TGTGCCAGCAGCTCCCGGACTAGCGGGGTAGGGGATACGCAGTATTTT. It is translated as CASSSRTSGVGDTQYF.

J is TRBJ2-1 and V is TRBV19; D is perhaps TRBD2 (6 bases). The CDR3 runs 14 residues. CDR1 is LNHDA and CDR2 is SQIVND in the germline V gene (reference sequence). Trimming stripped 3 bases from V and 7 bases from J, with 13 bases between. The CDR3 reads CASSIILAQNEQFF. Here the CDR3 DNA reads TGTGCCAGTAGTATCATACTAGCTCAGAATGAGCAGTTCTTC.

Of note for this clone: Other DNA sequences from this sample encode an identical CDR3 as well. The chain recombines TRBV5-1 with TRBJ2-1, with 12 bases identical to TRBD2. V shed 0 bases, J shed 4 bases, and the junction held 2 bases outside the gene matches. The CDR3 loop spans 16 amino acids. The germline V gene has CDR1 SGHRS and CDR2 YFSETQ. CDR3 DNA sequence: TGCGCCAGCAGCTTGGCTAGCGGGGGGGCGTACAATGAGCAGTTCTTC. It codes for CASSLASGGAYNEQFF.

This chain links TRBV9 with TRBJ2-7, with a possible D match to TRBD2 (5 bases). CDR3 size: 15 residues. The germline V and J ends were trimmed by 0 bases and 1 base, with 11 bases remaining between them. CDR1 and CDR2 (germline): SGDLS, YYNGEE. The CDR3 DNA reads as TGTGCCAGCAGCGTAGAGGCTAGCTCGTCCTACGAGCAGTACTTC. This encodes CASSVEASSSYEQYF.

The chain recombines TRBV6-2 or TRBV6-3 with TRBJ2-3; 8 bases match TRBD1. V lost 2 bases to trimming and J lost 0 bases; unmatched junction nucleotides: 13. Germline V lookup: CDR1 MNHEY, CDR2 SVGEGT. The CDR3 is 19 amino acids. Here the CDR3 reads CASSYEGQGFGMSTDTQYF. Here the CDR3 DNA reads TGTGCCAGCAGTTACGAAGGACAGGGTTTCGGAATGAGCACAGATACGCAGTATTTT.

The rearrangement uses TRBV11-2 and TRBJ2-3; TRBD1 matches at 7 bases. The germline CDR1 and CDR2 sequences are SGHAT and FQNNGV. The CDR3 has 14 residues. V gave up 0 bases and J gave up 6 bases; unmatched junction bases: 3. The CDR3 region is CASSLEQGFDTQYF. CDR3 coding DNA: TGTGCCAGCAGCTTAGAACAGGGGTTCGATACGCAGTATTTT.